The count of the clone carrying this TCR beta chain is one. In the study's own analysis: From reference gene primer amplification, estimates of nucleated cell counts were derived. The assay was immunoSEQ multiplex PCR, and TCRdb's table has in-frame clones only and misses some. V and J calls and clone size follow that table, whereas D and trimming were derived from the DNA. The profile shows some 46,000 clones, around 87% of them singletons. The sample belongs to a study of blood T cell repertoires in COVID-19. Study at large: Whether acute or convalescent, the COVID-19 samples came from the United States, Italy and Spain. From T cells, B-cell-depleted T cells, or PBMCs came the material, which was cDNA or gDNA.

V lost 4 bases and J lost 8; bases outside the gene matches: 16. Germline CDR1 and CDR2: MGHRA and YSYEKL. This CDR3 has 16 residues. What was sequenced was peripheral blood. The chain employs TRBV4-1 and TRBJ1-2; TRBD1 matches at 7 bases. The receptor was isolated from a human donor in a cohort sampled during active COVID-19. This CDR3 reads CASSPKRDDRVRGYTF. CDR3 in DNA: TGCGCCAGCAGCCCCAAAAGGGACGACAGGGTACGGGGCTACACCTTC.